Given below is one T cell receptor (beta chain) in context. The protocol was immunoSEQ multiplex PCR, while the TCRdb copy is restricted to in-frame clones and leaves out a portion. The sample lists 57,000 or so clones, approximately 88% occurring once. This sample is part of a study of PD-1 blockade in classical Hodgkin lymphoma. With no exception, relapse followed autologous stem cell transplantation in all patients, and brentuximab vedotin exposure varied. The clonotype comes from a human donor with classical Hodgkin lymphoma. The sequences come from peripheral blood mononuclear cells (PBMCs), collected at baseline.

This chain's CDR3 is CASSLGGPSTGDTQYF. In nucleotides, the CDR3 is TGTGCCAGCAGCTTAGGTGGTCCTAGTACAGGAGATACGCAGTATTTT. The rearrangement joins TRBV11-3 to TRBJ2-3; a weak D match, TRBD1 (5 bases). CDR1 SGHNT and CDR2 YENEEA come from the germline V gene. Between the trimmed V and J ends, which lost 1 base and 5 bases, there was a span of 16 bases. The CDR3 runs to 16 residues.